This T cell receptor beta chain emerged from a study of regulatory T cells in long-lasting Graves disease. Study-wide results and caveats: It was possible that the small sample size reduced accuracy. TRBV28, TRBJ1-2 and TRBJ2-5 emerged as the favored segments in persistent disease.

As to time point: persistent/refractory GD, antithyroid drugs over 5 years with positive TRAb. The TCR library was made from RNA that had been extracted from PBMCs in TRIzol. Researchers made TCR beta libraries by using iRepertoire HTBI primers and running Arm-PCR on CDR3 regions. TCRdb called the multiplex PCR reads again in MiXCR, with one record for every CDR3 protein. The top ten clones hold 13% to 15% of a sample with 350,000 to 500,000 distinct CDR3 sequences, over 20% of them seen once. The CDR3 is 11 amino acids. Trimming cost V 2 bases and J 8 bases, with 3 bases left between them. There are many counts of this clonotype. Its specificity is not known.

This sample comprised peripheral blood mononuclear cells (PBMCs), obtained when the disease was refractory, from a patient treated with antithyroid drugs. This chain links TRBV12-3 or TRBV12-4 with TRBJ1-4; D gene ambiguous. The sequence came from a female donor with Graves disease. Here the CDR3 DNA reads TGTGCCAGCAGTTTAAGAGAAAAACTGTTTTTT. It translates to CASSLREKLFF.